These T cell receptor beta chains were read from a single sample in a study of Ad26.COV2.S vaccination and SARS-CoV-2 variants. Sequencing used immunoSEQ multiplex PCR; TCRdb keeps in-frame clones, though not all of them. The sample includes roughly 700,000 clones, roughly 90% of them seen just once. Sequences were derived from peripheral blood, sampled in a trial of Ad26.COV2.S vaccine versus placebo. These receptors came from a person aged 18-65 years who received the Ad26.COV2.S COVID-19 vaccine or a placebo. The CDR3 runs from the conserved cysteine through the conserved F or W. The D gene is left open where the match is weak. A clone size is listed for some rows: how often the clone was seen (once, few, many), or a class if it is expanded.

>TRBD1|TRBJ2-7|NA|TRBV5-6
CASSFRGKGDTYEQYF
TGTGCCAGCAGCTTCAGGGGGAAGGGTGACACCTACGAGCAGTACTTC
>TRBD1|TRBJ2-1|NA|TRBV19
CASGTGVYNEQFF
TGTGCCAGTGGGACAGGGGTTTACAATGAGCAGTTCTTC
>NA|TRBJ1-1|NA|TRBV3-1/TRBV3-2
CASSQVPGRGTEAFF
TGTGCCAGCAGCCAAGTCCCCGGACGGGGAACTGAAGCTTTCTTT
>NA|TRBJ1-5|NA|TRBV10-2
CASSQDSNQPQHF
TGCGCCAGCAGTCAGGATAGCAATCAGCCCCAGCATTTT
>NA|TRBJ2-4|NA|TRBV19
CASSHRGGRVNIQYF
TGTGCCAGTAGTCATAGGGGGGGGAGGGTGAACATTCAGTACTTC
>TRBD1|TRBJ1-6|once|TRBV25-1
CATKGASGSPLHF
TGTGCCACGAAGGGGGCGTCGGGGTCACCCCTCCACTTT
>TRBD1|TRBJ1-1|NA|TRBV19
CASSTGVHTEAFF
TGTGCCAGTTCGACAGGGGTTCACACTGAAGCTTTCTTT
>NA|TRBJ2-7|NA|TRBV27
CASSLVEGTYEQYF
TGTGCCAGCAGTTTAGTGGAAGGGACCTACGAGCAGTACTTC
>TRBD1|TRBJ2-7|NA|TRBV11-3
CASSLTGDEQYF
TGTGCCAGCAGCCTCACAGGGGACGAGCAGTACTTC
>TRBD1|TRBJ1-1|NA|TRBV5-6
CASSPGGSGTEAFF
TGTGCCAGCAGCCCAGGGGGAAGTGGGACTGAAGCTTTCTTT
>TRBD2|TRBJ2-7|NA|TRBV7-6
CASSPGLAGVGSPSYEQYF
TGTGCCAGCAGCCCTGGACTAGCGGGAGTAGGATCCCCGAGCTACGAGCAGTACTTC
>NA|TRBJ2-7|NA|TRBV24-1
CATSDVGSRMGEQYF
TGTGCCACCAGTGACGTGGGCTCTAGGATGGGCGAGCAGTACTTC
>NA|TRBJ1-2|NA|TRBV7-9
CASSLWDLSPYGYTF
TGTGCCAGCAGCTTGTGGGATTTAAGTCCCTATGGCTACACCTTC
>NA|TRBJ2-1|NA|TRBV19
CASSTLGGFTYNEQFF
TGTGCCAGTAGTACCCTAGGGGGATTCACTTACAATGAGCAGTTCTTC
>NA|TRBJ2-1|NA|TRBV3-1/TRBV3-2
CASSPNRYNEQFF
TGTGCCAGCAGTCCGAATCGCTACAATGAGCAGTTCTTC
>NA|TRBJ2-1|NA|TRBV7-2
CASRSGELQFF
TGTGCCAGCAGATCCGGGGAACTTCAATTCTTC
>NA|TRBJ2-1|NA|TRBV7-9
CASSPVEDEQFF
TGTGCCAGCAGCCCTGTGGAAGATGAGCAGTTCTTC
>TRBD2|TRBJ2-1|NA|TRBV18
CASSPYSAGGYNEQFF
TGTGCCAGCTCACCTTACTCCGCGGGAGGGTACAATGAGCAGTTCTTC
>TRBD2|TRBJ2-3|NA|TRBV11-1
CASSLATAGGIDTQYF
TGTGCCAGCAGCTTAGCGACGGCGGGGGGGATAGATACGCAGTATTTT
>NA|TRBJ1-1|NA|TRBV27
CASSFGGSRTEAFF
TGTGCCAGCAGTTTTGGGGGGTCTCGCACTGAAGCTTTCTTT
>TRBD1|TRBJ2-1|NA|TRBV6-5
CASSYGTGVYNEQFF
TGTGCCAGCAGTTACGGGACAGGGGTCTACAATGAGCAGTTCTTC
>NA|TRBJ2-7|NA|TRBV11-2
CASSLVHGPYEQYF
TGTGCCAGCAGCTTAGTCCACGGACCCTACGAGCAGTACTTC
>NA|TRBJ1-1|few|TRBV3-1/TRBV3-2
CASSQRRGEAFF
TGTGCCAGCAGCCAACGCAGGGGAGAAGCTTTCTTT
>TRBD1|TRBJ1-4|once|TRBV14
CASSPRTGGEKLFF
TGTGCCAGCAGCCCCCGGACAGGGGGGGAAAAACTGTTTTTT
>TRBD2|TRBJ2-7|NA|TRBV25-1
CASSERGRDLEQYF
TGTGCCAGCAGTGAACGGGGGAGGGACCTCGAGCAGTACTTC
>NA|TRBJ1-1|once|TRBV5-4
CASSFIPLPANMNTEAFF
TGTGCCAGCAGCTTTATCCCACTACCAGCAAATATGAACACTGAAGCTTTCTTT
>NA|TRBJ1-2|NA|TRBV25-1
CASSEKGSSAGGYTF
TGTGCCAGCAGTGAAAAGGGCAGCTCTGCGGGCGGCTACACCTTC
>NA|TRBJ2-3|NA|TRBV6-2/TRBV6-3
CASSYEGAGDTQYF
TGTGCCAGCAGTTACGAAGGGGCCGGGGATACGCAGTATTTT
>NA|TRBJ1-6|NA|TRBV7-2
CASSLAAVDNSPLHF
TGTGCCAGCAGCTTAGCGGCGGTTGATAATTCACCCCTCCACTTT
>NA|TRBJ1-1|NA|TRBV12-5
CASGLVRNTEAFF
TGTGCTAGTGGTTTGGTCCGGAACACTGAAGCTTTCTTT
>NA|TRBJ1-2|NA|TRBV5-4
CASSLGQNYGYTF
TGTGCCAGCAGCTTGGGACAGAACTATGGCTACACCTTC
>TRBD1|TRBJ2-7|NA|TRBV7-9
CASSLTGVYEQYF
TGTGCCAGCAGCCTTACAGGGGTGTACGAGCAGTACTTC
>NA|TRBJ1-1|NA|TRBV27
CASSLDPVSEAFF
TGTGCCAGCAGTTTAGACCCTGTATCTGAAGCTTTCTTT
>NA|TRBJ2-2|NA|TRBV19
CASSIDGGGGELFF
TGTGCCAGTAGTATAGACGGCGGAGGCGGGGAGCTGTTTTTT
>NA|TRBJ1-4|NA|TRBV29-1
CSGKERGYDEKLFF
TGCAGCGGGAAAGAGCGGGGGTATGATGAAAAACTGTTTTTT
>NA|TRBJ1-1|few|TRBV7-9
CASSLASGRAFF
TGTGCCAGCAGCTTAGCCTCAGGGAGGGCTTTCTTT
>TRBD1|TRBJ1-2|few|TRBV2
CASRGQLHGYTF
TGTGCCAGCCGGGGACAGCTCCATGGCTACACCTTC
>NA|TRBJ1-3|NA|TRBV30
CAWRGQLSSGNTIYF
TGTGCCTGGAGAGGACAGTTGAGCTCTGGAAACACCATATATTTT
>NA|TRBJ1-2|NA|TRBV7-9
CASSLHTGYGYTF
TGTGCCAGCAGCTTGCACACCGGCTATGGCTACACCTTC
>NA|TRBJ1-5|NA|TRBV7-9
CASSRDTDPSPQHF
TGTGCCAGCAGCCGCGACACCGACCCATCGCCCCAGCATTTT
>TRBD1|TRBJ2-1|few|TRBV19
CASSMGQISYNEQFF
TGTGCCAGTAGTATGGGACAGATCTCCTACAATGAGCAGTTCTTC
>NA|TRBJ2-5|NA|TRBV12-5
CASGFTGTGETQYF
TGTGCTAGTGGTTTCACAGGGACGGGCGAGACCCAGTACTTC
>NA|TRBJ2-7|NA|TRBV6-5
CASSYGQTYEQYF
TGTGCCAGCAGTTACGGGCAGACCTACGAGCAGTACTTC
>TRBD1|TRBJ1-3|few|TRBV18
CASSPRRLRGQADSGNTIYF
TGTGCCAGCTCACCACGTCGGTTAAGGGGACAGGCAGACTCTGGAAACACCATATATTTT
>NA|TRBJ2-5|few|TRBV18
CASSEYQETQYF
TGTGCCAGCTCAGAGTACCAAGAGACCCAGTACTTC
>TRBD2|TRBJ2-7|NA|TRBV2
CASIGLAVSYEQYF
TGTGCCAGCATAGGGCTAGCGGTCTCCTACGAGCAGTACTTC
>TRBD2|TRBJ2-5|NA|TRBV15
CATSRVPSGSSQETQYF
TGTGCCACCAGCAGAGTGCCCAGCGGGAGTTCCCAAGAGACCCAGTACTTC
>NA|TRBJ1-1|once|TRBV6-1
CASSEQRDAIIGEAFF
TGTGCCAGCAGTGAACAACGGGACGCAATTATCGGGGAAGCTTTCTTT
>NA|TRBJ1-1|NA|TRBV29-1
CSVERWGGANTEAFF
TGCAGCGTTGAAAGGTGGGGGGGAGCGAACACTGAAGCTTTCTTT
>NA|TRBJ2-2|once|TRBV2
CASSGQGPGELFF
TGTGCCAGCAGTGGGCAGGGTCCCGGGGAGCTGTTTTTT
>NA|TRBJ1-5|NA|TRBV5-1
CASSLDGASNQPQHF
TGCGCCAGCAGCTTGGATGGGGCCAGCAATCAGCCCCAGCATTTT
>NA|TRBJ1-2|NA|TRBV3-1/TRBV3-2
CASSYTGNYGYTF
TGTGCCAGCAGCTATACAGGGAACTATGGCTACACCTTC
>NA|TRBJ1-1|NA|TRBV6-1
CASSETGWTEAFF
TGTGCCAGCAGTGAAACAGGTTGGACTGAAGCTTTCTTT
>TRBD1|TRBJ2-2|NA|TRBV5-4
CASSSGTGLSTGELFF
TGTGCCAGCAGCTCCGGGACAGGGTTAAGCACCGGGGAGCTGTTTTTT
>TRBD2|TRBJ2-1|NA|TRBV5-1
CASRLSSGGPNEQFF
TGCGCCAGCAGGTTGTCTAGCGGGGGCCCCAATGAGCAGTTCTTC
>NA|TRBJ2-1|NA|TRBV24-1
CATSDPNDNEQFF
TGTGCCACCAGTGATCCCAACGACAATGAGCAGTTCTTC
>NA|TRBJ2-3|NA|TRBV10-3
CAISEPVGTRDTQYF
TGTGCCATCAGTGAGCCGGTTGGGACCAGGGATACGCAGTATTTT
>NA|TRBJ2-7|NA|TRBV10-2
CASTEWSSGEQYF
TGCGCCAGCACTGAGTGGTCTTCAGGCGAGCAGTACTTC
>TRBD1|TRBJ2-5|NA|TRBV6-5
CASYLGGTGGETQYF
TGTGCCAGCTATCTTGGCGGGACAGGGGGGGAGACCCAGTACTTC